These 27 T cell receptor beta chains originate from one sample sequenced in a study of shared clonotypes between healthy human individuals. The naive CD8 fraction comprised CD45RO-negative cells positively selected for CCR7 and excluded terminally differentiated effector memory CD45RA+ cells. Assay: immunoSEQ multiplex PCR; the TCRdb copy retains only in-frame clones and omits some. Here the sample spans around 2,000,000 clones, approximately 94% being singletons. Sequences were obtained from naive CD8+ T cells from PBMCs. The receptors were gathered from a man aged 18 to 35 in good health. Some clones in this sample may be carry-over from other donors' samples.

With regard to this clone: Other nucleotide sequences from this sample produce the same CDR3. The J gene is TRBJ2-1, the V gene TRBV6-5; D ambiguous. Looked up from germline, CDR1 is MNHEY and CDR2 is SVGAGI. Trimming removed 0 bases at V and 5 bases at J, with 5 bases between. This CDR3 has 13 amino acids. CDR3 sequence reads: CASSYSLHNEQFF. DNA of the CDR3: TGTGCCAGCAGTTACTCGCTCCACAATGAGCAGTTCTTC.

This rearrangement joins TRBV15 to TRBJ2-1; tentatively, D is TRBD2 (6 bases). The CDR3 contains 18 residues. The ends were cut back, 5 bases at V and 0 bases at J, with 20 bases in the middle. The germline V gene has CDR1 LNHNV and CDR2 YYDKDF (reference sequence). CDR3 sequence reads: CATSAQAGGAVSYNEQFF. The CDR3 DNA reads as TGTGCCACCAGCGCCCAGGCGGGCGGGGCCGTCTCCTACAATGAGCAGTTCTTC.

CDR3 amino acids: CASSSRDISEKLFF. CDR3 nucleotides: TGTGCCAGCAGTTCCAGGGATATTAGCGAAAAACTGTTTTTT. The chain recombines TRBV28 with TRBJ1-4, with D possibly being TRBD1 (5 bases). The CDR3 totals 14 residues. Germline CDR1 reads MDHEN; CDR2 reads SYDVKM. The V and J ends lost 4 bases and 8 bases respectively, with 14 bases between them.

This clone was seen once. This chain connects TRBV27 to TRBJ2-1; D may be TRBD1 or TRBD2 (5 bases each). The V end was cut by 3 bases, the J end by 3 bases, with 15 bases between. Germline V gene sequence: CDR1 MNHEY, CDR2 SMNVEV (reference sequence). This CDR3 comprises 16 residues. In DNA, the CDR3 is TGTGCCAGCAGTTTGGGGACGGGGACCGACTACAATGAGCAGTTCTTC. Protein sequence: CASSLGTGTDYNEQFF.

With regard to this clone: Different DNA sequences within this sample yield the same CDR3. The CDR3 region has the DNA TGCGCCAGCAGCCCCCGACTAGCGGTTTACGAGCAGTACTTC. Protein: CASSPRLAVYEQYF. The chain links TRBV4-3 to TRBJ2-7, with TRBD2 matching over 9 bases. V was pared by 4 bases and J by 4 bases, with 5 bases of the junction left unmatched. Germline-derived CDR1 and CDR2 are LGHNA and YSLEER. The CDR3 loop spans 14 amino acids.

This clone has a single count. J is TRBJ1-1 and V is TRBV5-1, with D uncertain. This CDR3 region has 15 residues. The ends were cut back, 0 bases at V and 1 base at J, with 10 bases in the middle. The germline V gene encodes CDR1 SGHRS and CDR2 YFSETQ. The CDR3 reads CASSLAWGSNTEAFF. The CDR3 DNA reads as TGCGCCAGCAGCTTGGCATGGGGTTCGAACACTGAAGCTTTCTTT.

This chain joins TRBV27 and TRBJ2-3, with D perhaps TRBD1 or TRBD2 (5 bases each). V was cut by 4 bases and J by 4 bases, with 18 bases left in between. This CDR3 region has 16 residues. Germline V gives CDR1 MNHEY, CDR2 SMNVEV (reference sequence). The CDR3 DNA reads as TGTGCCAGCAGTTACCAGGGACCCCGACCCGCAGATACGCAGTATTTT. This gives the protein CASSYQGPRPADTQYF.

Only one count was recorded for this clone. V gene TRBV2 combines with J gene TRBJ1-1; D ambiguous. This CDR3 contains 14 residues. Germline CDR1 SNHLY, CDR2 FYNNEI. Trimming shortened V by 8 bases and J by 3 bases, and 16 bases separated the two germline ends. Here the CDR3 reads CASDRGYVDTEAFF. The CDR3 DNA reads TGTGCCAGCGACCGTGGGTACGTGGACACTGAAGCTTTCTTT.

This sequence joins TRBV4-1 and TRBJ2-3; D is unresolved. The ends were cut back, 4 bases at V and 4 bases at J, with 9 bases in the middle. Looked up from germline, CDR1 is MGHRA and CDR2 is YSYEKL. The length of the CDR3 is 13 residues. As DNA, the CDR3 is TGCGCCAGCAGCCGTCCGGAGCCAGATACGCAGTATTTT. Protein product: CASSRPEPDTQYF.

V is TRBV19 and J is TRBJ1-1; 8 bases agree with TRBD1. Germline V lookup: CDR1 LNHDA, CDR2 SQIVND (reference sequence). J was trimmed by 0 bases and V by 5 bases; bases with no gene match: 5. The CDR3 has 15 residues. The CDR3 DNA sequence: TGTGCCAGTAGTCCAGGGACAGGTATGAACACTGAAGCTTTCTTT. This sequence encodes CASSPGTGMNTEAFF.

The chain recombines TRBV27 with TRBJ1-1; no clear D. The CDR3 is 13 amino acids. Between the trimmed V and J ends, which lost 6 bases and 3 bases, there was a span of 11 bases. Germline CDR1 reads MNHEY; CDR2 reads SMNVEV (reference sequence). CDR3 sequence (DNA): TGTGCCAGCAGGCGGGGAATGGACACTGAAGCTTTCTTT. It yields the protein CASRRGMDTEAFF.

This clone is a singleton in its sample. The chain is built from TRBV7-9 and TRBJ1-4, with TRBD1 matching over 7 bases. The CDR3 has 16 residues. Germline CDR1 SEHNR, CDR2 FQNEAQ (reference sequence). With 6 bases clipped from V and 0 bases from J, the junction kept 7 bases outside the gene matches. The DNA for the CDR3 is TGTGCCAGCAGTATAGGGCAGGGGGCAACTAATGAAAAACTGTTTTTT. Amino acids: CASSIGQGATNEKLFF.

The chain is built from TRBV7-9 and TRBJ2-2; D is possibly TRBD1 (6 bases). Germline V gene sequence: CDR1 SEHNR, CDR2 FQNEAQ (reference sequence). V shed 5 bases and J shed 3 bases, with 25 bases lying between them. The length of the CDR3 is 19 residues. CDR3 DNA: TGTGCCAGCAGCCCAGAACTAGTACAGGGATGGCTTGACACCGGGGAGCTGTTTTTT. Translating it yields CASSPELVQGWLDTGELFF.

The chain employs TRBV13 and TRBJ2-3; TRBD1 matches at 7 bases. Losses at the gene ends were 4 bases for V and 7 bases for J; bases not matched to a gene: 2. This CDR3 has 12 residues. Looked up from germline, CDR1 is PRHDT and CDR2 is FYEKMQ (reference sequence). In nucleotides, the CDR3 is TGTGCCAGCAGCTCCAGGGGGTATACGCAGTATTTT. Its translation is CASSSRGYTQYF.

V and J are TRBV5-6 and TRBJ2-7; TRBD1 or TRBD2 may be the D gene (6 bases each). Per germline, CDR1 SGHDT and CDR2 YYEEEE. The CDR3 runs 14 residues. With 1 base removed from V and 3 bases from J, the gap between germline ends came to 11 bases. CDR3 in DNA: TGTGCCAGCAGCTTGAACAGGGACTTCTACGAGCAGTACTTC. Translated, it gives CASSLNRDFYEQYF.

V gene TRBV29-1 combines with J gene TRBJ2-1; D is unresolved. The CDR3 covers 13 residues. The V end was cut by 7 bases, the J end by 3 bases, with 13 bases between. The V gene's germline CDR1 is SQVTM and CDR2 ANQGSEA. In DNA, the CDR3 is TGCAGCGGGGAAGTACCCTACTACAATGAGCAGTTCTTC. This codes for CSGEVPYYNEQFF.

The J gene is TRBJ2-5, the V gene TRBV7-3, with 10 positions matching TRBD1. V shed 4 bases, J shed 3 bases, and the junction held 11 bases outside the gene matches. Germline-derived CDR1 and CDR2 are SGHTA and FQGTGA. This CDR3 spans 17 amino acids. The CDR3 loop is CASSSRTGGMVEETQYF. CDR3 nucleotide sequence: TGTGCCAGCAGCTCCCGGACAGGGGGGATGGTTGAAGAGACCCAGTACTTC. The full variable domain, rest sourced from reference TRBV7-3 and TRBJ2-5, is GAGVSQTPSNKVTEKGKYVELRCDPISGHTALYWYRQSLGQGPEFLIYFQGTGAADDSGLPNDRFFAVRPEGSVSTLKIQRTERGDSAVYLCASSSRTGGMVEETQYFGPGTRLLVL.

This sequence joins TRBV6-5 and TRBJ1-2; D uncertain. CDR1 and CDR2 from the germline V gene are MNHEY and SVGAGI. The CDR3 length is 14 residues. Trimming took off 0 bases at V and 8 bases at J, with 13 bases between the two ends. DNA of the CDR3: TGTGCCAGCAGTTACTCCGCAGTCCCGGCAGGCTACACCTTC. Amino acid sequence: CASSYSAVPAGYTF.

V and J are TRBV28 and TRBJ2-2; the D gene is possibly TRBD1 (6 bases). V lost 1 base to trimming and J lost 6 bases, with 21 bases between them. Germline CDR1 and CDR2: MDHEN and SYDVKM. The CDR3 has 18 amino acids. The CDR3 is CASSLYYRETGVPGELFF. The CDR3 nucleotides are TGTGCCAGCAGTTTATATTACAGGGAAACAGGAGTTCCCGGGGAGCTGTTTTTT.

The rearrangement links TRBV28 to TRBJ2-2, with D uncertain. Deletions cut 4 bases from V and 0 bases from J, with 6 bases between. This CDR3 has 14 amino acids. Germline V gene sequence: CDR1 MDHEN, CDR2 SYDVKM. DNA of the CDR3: TGTGCCAGCAGTTACAGCGCGAACACCGGGGAGCTGTTTTTT. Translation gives CASSYSANTGELFF.

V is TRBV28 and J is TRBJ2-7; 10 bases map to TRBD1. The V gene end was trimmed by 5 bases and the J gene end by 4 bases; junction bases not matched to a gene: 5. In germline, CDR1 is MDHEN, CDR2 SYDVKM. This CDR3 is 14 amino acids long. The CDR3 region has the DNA TGTGCCAGCAGTGAACGGGACAGGGGTTACGAGCAGTACTTC. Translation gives CASSERDRGYEQYF.

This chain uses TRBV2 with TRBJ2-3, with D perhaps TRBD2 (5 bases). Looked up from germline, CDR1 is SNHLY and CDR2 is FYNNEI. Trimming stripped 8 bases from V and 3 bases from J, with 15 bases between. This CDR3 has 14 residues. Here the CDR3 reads CASGGSEMTDTQYF. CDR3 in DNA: TGTGCCAGCGGAGGTAGCGAGATGACAGATACGCAGTATTTT.

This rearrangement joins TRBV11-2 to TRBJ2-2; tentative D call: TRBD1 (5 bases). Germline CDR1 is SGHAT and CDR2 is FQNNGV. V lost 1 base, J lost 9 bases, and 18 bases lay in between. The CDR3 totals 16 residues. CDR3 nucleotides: TGTGCCAGCAGCTTAGGTGGTGGGGCAGGCAGCAGGGAGCTGTTTTTT. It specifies CASSLGGGAGSRELFF.

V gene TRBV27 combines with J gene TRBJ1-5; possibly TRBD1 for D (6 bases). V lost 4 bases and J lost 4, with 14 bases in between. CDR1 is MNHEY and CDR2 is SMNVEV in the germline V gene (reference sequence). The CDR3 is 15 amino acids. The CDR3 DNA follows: TGTGCCAGCAGTTGGGCGGGTCAGGGGAATCAGCCCCAGCATTTT. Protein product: CASSWAGQGNQPQHF.

CDR3 amino acids: CASSWDWTPPYYGYTF. CDR3 nucleotide sequence: TGTGCCAGCAGCTGGGACTGGACACCGCCTTACTATGGCTACACCTTC. The V call is TRBV7-2, the J call TRBJ1-2, with a possible D match to TRBD1 (5 bases). The germline V and J ends were trimmed by 4 bases and 3 bases, with 18 bases remaining between them. The V gene's germline CDR1 is SGHTA and CDR2 FQGNSA. The CDR3 consists of 16 residues.

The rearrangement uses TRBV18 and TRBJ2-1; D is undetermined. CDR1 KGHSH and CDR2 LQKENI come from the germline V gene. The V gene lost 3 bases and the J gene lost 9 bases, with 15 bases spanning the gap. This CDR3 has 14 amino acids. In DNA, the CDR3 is TGTGCCAGCTCACCGGCTAGGGCTACCCCTGAGCAGTTCTTC. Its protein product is CASSPARATPEQFF.

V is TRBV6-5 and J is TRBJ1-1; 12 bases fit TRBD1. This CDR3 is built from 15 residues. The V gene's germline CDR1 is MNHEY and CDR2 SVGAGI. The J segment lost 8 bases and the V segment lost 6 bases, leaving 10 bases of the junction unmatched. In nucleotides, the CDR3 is TGTGCCAGCAGACCCGGGACAGGGGGCGGGTGGGAAGCTTTCTTT. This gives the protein CASRPGTGGGWEAFF.